Each of the 15 T cell receptor beta chains below was sequenced from the same sample in a study of blood T cell repertoires in COVID-19. TCRdb keeps only in-frame clones here, not all; method: immunoSEQ multiplex PCR. The table shows about 140,000 clones, with roughly 85% occurring only once. The material sequenced was PBMCs or T cells enriched from blood (not recorded which). The receptors originated from a woman in her forties or fifties who had recovered from COVID-19.

This clone has only one observation. The chain recombines TRBV4-1 with TRBJ1-4; 9 bases map to TRBD1. This CDR3 has 19 amino acids. Trimming cost V 6 bases and J 2 bases; bases outside gene matches: 16. The germline CDR1 and CDR2 sequences are MGHRA and YSYEKL. The CDR3 sequence: CASSNSGDRVIGTNEKLFF. Written as DNA, the CDR3 is TGCGCCAGCAGTAATAGCGGGGACAGGGTAATAGGGACTAATGAAAAACTGTTTTTT.

The V gene is TRBV5-4, the J gene TRBJ1-3; no clear D gene. The V gene's germline CDR1 is SGHNT and CDR2 YYREEE (reference sequence). The CDR3 contains 17 residues. V lost 4 bases and J lost 1, with 18 bases in between. CDR3 region: CASSPGGATYSGNTIYF. CDR3 DNA sequence: TGTGCCAGCAGCCCCGGAGGTGCGACATATTCTGGAAACACCATATATTTT.

The chain links TRBV10-3 to TRBJ2-5; 13 bases match TRBD2. The V and J ends lost 5 bases and 1 base, in that order; junction bases with no gene match: 7. This CDR3 spans 17 amino acids. Germline-derived CDR1 and CDR2 are ENHRY and SYGVKD. In DNA form, the CDR3 reads TGTGCCATCAGTCGGGGGACTAGCGGGATAACCCAAGAGACCCAGTACTTC. This translates into CAISRGTSGITQETQYF.

The chain carries TRBV10-1 and TRBJ2-1; D unclear. CDR1 and CDR2 from the germline V gene are WNHNN and SYGVQD (reference sequence). This CDR3 is 15 amino acids long. Trimming removed 2 bases at V and 0 bases at J, with 8 bases between. CDR3: CASSERRSSYNEQFF. For the CDR3, the DNA is TGCGCCAGCAGTGAGAGAAGGAGCTCCTACAATGAGCAGTTCTTC.

The genes are TRBV28 and TRBJ2-1, with 7 bases identical to TRBD2. Per germline, CDR1 MDHEN and CDR2 SYDVKM. J lost 7 bases, V lost 7 bases, and 7 bases had no gene match. The CDR3 runs 13 residues. The CDR3 loop is CASMPSGRNEQFF. The CDR3 nucleotides read TGTGCCAGCATGCCTAGCGGAAGGAATGAGCAGTTCTTC.

The V and J genes are TRBV10-3 and TRBJ1-4; 9 nucleotides match TRBD1. The V gene's germline CDR1 is ENHRY and CDR2 SYGVKD. CDR3 length equals 14 residues. Trimming cost V 4 bases and J 7 bases; bases outside gene matches: 4. CDR3 in DNA: TGTGCCATCAGTGGGACAGGGGAGGGTGAAAAACTGTTTTTT. Translated: CAISGTGEGEKLFF.

The chain links TRBV28 to TRBJ2-2, with 12 bases lining up with TRBD2. After removal of 7 bases from V and 7 bases from J, the junction contained 13 bases not matched to a gene. CDR1 is MDHEN and CDR2 is SYDVKM in the germline V gene. The CDR3 contains 17 residues. The CDR3 sequence: CASTIAGTSGSVGELFF. In DNA form, the CDR3 reads TGTGCCAGCACCATAGCCGGGACTAGCGGGTCCGTCGGGGAGCTGTTTTTT.

The V gene is TRBV29-1, the J gene TRBJ2-7; 8 bases are a match to TRBD1. This CDR3 has 13 residues. V was pared by 4 bases and J by 7 bases, with 9 bases of the junction left unmatched. Looked up from germline, CDR1 is SQVTM and CDR2 is ANQGSEA. CDR3 nucleotides: TGCAGCGTTGCCCCAGGGGGCTCAGGGGAGCAGTACTTC. This encodes CSVAPGGSGEQYF.

The chain couples TRBV2 to TRBJ2-1; 10 bases agree with TRBD2. The CDR3 has 16 amino acids. The V segment lost 2 bases and the J segment 5 bases; nucleotides outside the gene matches: 6. The V gene's germline CDR1 is SNHLY and CDR2 FYNNEI. CDR3 in amino acids: CASSEFGGLADNEQFF. In DNA, the CDR3 is TGTGCCAGCAGTGAATTTGGCGGACTAGCGGACAATGAGCAGTTCTTC.

The genes are TRBV29-1 and TRBJ2-1; weak D call: TRBD1 (5 bases). V was trimmed by 6 bases and J by 10 bases, leaving 16 bases between them. The CDR3 is 12 residues long. Germline V gives CDR1 SQVTM, CDR2 ANQGSEA. The CDR3 protein is CSVLQAQNEQFF. For the CDR3, the DNA is TGCAGCGTGTTACAGGCTCAGAACGAGCAGTTCTTC.

The rearrangement joins TRBV10-3 to TRBJ2-7, with D perhaps TRBD1 (6 bases). CDR3 length: 14 amino acids. Germline lookup yields CDR1 ENHRY and CDR2 SYGVKD. Trimming took 10 bases from V and 2 from J, leaving 18 bases between them. The CDR3 spells CATSTRDKAYEQYF. Written as DNA, the CDR3 is TGTGCCACCTCGACCCGGGACAAAGCCTACGAGCAGTACTTC.

The chain combines TRBV28 with TRBJ2-5, with 9 bases identical to TRBD2. This CDR3 has 17 amino acids. The germline gives CDR1 MDHEN, CDR2 SYDVKM. After removal of 5 bases from V and 2 bases from J, the junction contained 12 bases not matched to a gene. In DNA, the CDR3 is TGTGCCAGCAGTCTCGGTGCGGCTAGCGGGATTCAAGAGACCCAGTACTTC. The encoded protein is CASSLGAASGIQETQYF.

The chain couples TRBV7-9 to TRBJ2-7, with TRBD2 matching over 8 bases. The CDR3 has 15 residues. Per germline, CDR1 SEHNR and CDR2 FQNEAQ (reference sequence). V lost 4 bases and J lost 2; bases outside the gene matches: 7. The CDR3 coding sequence is TGTGCCAGCAGCTACCGAGCGGGAGAAGCCTACGAGCAGTACTTC. Its translation is CASSYRAGEAYEQYF.

This chain links TRBV5-1 with TRBJ2-1; weak D call: TRBD2 (6 bases). Germline assignment: CDR1 SGHRS and CDR2 YFSETQ. The CDR3 has 11 residues. Trimming shortened V by 2 bases and J by 12 bases, and 9 bases separated the two germline ends. CDR3: CASSFRDSQFF. CDR3 DNA: TGCGCCAGCAGCTTTCGGGACTCGCAGTTCTTC.

This clone is a singleton in its sample. The rearrangement joins TRBV5-1 to TRBJ1-2; D is undetermined. The V gene's germline CDR1 is SGHRS and CDR2 YFSETQ. V was clipped by 0 bases and J by 6 bases, with 12 bases between them. The CDR3 runs to 14 residues. The CDR3 protein is CASSLGRVVDGYTF. The CDR3 region has the DNA TGCGCCAGCAGCTTGGGGAGGGTTGTGGATGGCTACACCTTC. The full variable domain, in which reference TRBV5-1 and TRBJ1-2 provide the parts outside the CDR3, is KAGVTQTPRYLIKTRGQQVTLSCSPISGHRSVSWYQQTPGQGLQFLFEYFSETQRNKGNFPGRFSGRQFSNSRSEMNVSTLELGDSALYLCASSLGRVVDGYTFGSGTRLTVV.